Described below is a single TCR beta chain sequence and its context. The target antigen is unknown. This CDR3 comprises 16 residues. CDR1 SGHRS and CDR2 YFSETQ come from the germline V gene. V was clipped by 5 bases and J by 4 bases, with 21 bases between them. Researchers ran the PCR with 60 Vbeta and 13 Jbeta primers. Assay: immunoSEQ multiplex PCR; the TCRdb copy retains only in-frame clones and omits some. The sample comprises 70,000 to 95,000 clones, less than 85% of which are singletons, and roughly 13% rests with the top ten. This entry belongs to a study of cytomegalovirus exposure and HLA in healthy donors. Study observations and caveats: TRBV6-2, TRBV6-3 and some other V segments were excluded as indistinguishable. Judged likely to be a sequencing artifact was a cluster of highly shared sequence variants.

Each donor was nominally healthy when sampled (though unrecorded immune exposures were likely). The chain combines TRBV5-1 with TRBJ1-1; a weak D match, TRBD1 (5 bases). The sample taken for sequencing was PBMCs. The clonotype comes from a human donor in good health. CDR3 residues: CASRPGDWLGTTEAFF. Written as DNA, the CDR3 is TGCGCCAGCAGACCGGGAGACTGGCTTGGGACCACTGAAGCTTTCTTT. The full variable domain, in which reference TRBV5-1 and TRBJ1-1 provide the parts outside the CDR3, is KAGVTQTPRYLIKTRGQQVTLSCSPISGHRSVSWYQQTPGQGLQFLFEYFSETQRNKGNFPGRFSGRQFSNSRSEMNVSTLELGDSALYLCASRPGDWLGTTEAFFGQGTRLTVV.